The 26 T cell receptor beta chains reported below all come from one sample, sequenced in a study of cytomegalovirus exposure and HLA in healthy donors. PCR employed 60 Vbeta and 13 Jbeta primers. TCRdb's copy holds only in-frame clones and misses some; the assay was immunoSEQ multiplex PCR. The table records 200,000 to 250,000 clones, approximately 79% of them present only once. The sequencing sample was made of PBMCs. These receptors were taken from a girl aged 2-10 years in good health and CMV-seronegative.

The V call is TRBV10-2, the J call TRBJ2-1; tentatively, D is TRBD2 (6 bases). This CDR3 is 10 amino acids long. The V end lost 8 bases, the J end lost 10 bases, and 9 bases lay between the germline ends. CDR1 WSHSY and CDR2 SAAADI come from the germline V gene. The CDR3 here is CASLAGEQFF. CDR3 sequence (DNA): TGCGCCAGCCTTGCGGGGGAGCAGTTCTTC.

V is TRBV21-1 and J is TRBJ1-1. TRBV21-1 is flagged as a pseudogene. The CDR3 is made up of 15 amino acids. CDR3 DNA: TGTGCCAGCACCGAAAACGGCGGGGTGAACACTGAAGCTTTCTTT. Translation: CASTENGGVNTEAFF.

This clone was detected a few times. The genes are TRBV27 and TRBJ2-2; 7 bases align to TRBD1. The V gene end was trimmed by 3 bases and the J gene end by 0 bases; junction bases not matched to a gene: 13. The CDR3 contains 19 residues. Germline-derived CDR1 and CDR2 are MNHEY and SMNVEV (reference sequence). The CDR3 loop reads CASSFRLSTGAANTGELFF. Written as DNA, the CDR3 is TGTGCCAGCAGTTTTCGACTCTCTACAGGGGCCGCGAACACCGGGGAGCTGTTTTTT.

In this sample, this clone turned up a few times. The genes are TRBV19 and TRBJ1-3; 9 positions agree with TRBD1. Losses at the gene ends were 6 bases for V and 0 bases for J; bases not matched to a gene: 0. CDR3 length: 14 residues. CDR1 and CDR2 (germline): LNHDA, SQIVND (reference sequence). This CDR3 is CASRDRGSGNTIYF. The CDR3 DNA follows: TGTGCCAGTAGGGACAGGGGCTCTGGAAACACCATATATTTT.

The sample holds a few counts of this clone. CDR3 sequence: CASSPDWPEPDTQYF. The CDR3 DNA follows: TGTGCCAGCAGCCCTGACTGGCCGGAGCCAGATACGCAGTATTTT. This rearrangement joins TRBV5-4 to TRBJ2-3; no clear D. V lost 4 bases, J lost 4 bases, and 16 bases lay in between. The CDR3 covers 15 residues. CDR1 and CDR2 (germline): SGHNT, YYREEE (reference sequence).

This clone was seen a few times. V and J are TRBV7-9 and TRBJ1-6; 8 nucleotides align to TRBD1. Losses at the gene ends were 4 bases for V and 1 base for J; bases not matched to a gene: 6. Germline values: CDR1 SEHNR, CDR2 FQNEAQ (reference sequence). The CDR3 length is 17 residues. The CDR3 DNA sequence: TGTGCCAGCAGCTCCCGGGACAGGAAATCCTATAATTCACCCCTCCACTTT. This encodes CASSSRDRKSYNSPLHF. Full variable domain (missing parts from reference TRBV7-9 and TRBJ1-6): DTGVSQNPRHKITKRGQNVTFRCDPISEHNRLYWYRQTLGQGPEFLTYFQNEAQLEKSRLLSDRFSAERPKGSFSTLEIQRTEQGDSAMYLCASSSRDRKSYNSPLHFGNGTRLTVT.

The chain has TRBV19 and TRBJ1-1; 8 nucleotides line up with TRBD1. The V and J ends lost 9 bases and 4 bases, in that order; junction bases with no gene match: 4. Germline-derived CDR1 and CDR2 are LNHDA and SQIVND (reference sequence). The CDR3 contains 12 residues. CDR3 sequence: CASGTGGTEAFF. CDR3 DNA: TGTGCCAGCGGAACAGGGGGCACTGAAGCTTTCTTT. The complete variable domain, with remaining parts taken from reference TRBV19 and TRBJ1-1, reads DGGITQSPKYLFRKEGQNVTLSCEQNLNHDAMYWYRQDPGQGLRLIYYSQIVNDFQKGDIAEGYSVSREKKESFPLTVTSAQKNPTAFYLCASGTGGTEAFFGQGTRLTVV.

The V and J genes are TRBV27 and TRBJ1-1; 8 nucleotides match TRBD1. This CDR3 contains 15 residues. Germline CDR1 and CDR2: MNHEY and SMNVEV (reference sequence). The trim removed 6 bases at V and 4 bases at J, leaving 10 bases unmatched. The CDR3 DNA follows: TGTGCCAGCAGGCGTGAAGGACAGGGAAGCACTGAAGCTTTCTTT. This encodes CASRREGQGSTEAFF.

In its sample, this clone was seen once. V and J are TRBV7-9 and TRBJ1-2; no firm D call. Germline lookup yields CDR1 SEHNR and CDR2 FQNEAQ (reference sequence). The CDR3 is 14 residues long. V lost 0 bases to trimming and J lost 3 bases, with 8 bases between them. The CDR3 sequence: CASSLAGSHYGYTF. CDR3 DNA sequence: TGTGCCAGCAGCTTAGCAGGGAGCCACTATGGCTACACCTTC.

CDR3 bases: TGTGCCAGCGGGGACAGAAGCACAGATACGCAGTATTTT. Translated, it gives CASGDRSTDTQYF. The chain has TRBV5-4 and TRBJ2-3; 7 bases are shared with TRBD1. The junction had 2 bases not matched to a gene; V was cut back by 7 bases and J by 0 bases. This CDR3 has 13 amino acids. In germline, CDR1 is SGHNT, CDR2 YYREEE (reference sequence).

The V call is TRBV7-9, the J call TRBJ1-1, with 8 bases identical to TRBD1. Germline CDR1 and CDR2: SEHNR and FQNEAQ (reference sequence). The CDR3 length is 16 residues. V lost 1 base, J lost 8 bases, and 12 bases stayed unmatched. CDR3 coding DNA: TGTGCCAGCAGCTTAGGAACAGGGGGGCTTGAATTGGAAGCTTTCTTT. It encodes CASSLGTGGLELEAFF.

The table lists this clone with a few counts. Sequence at one end of the junction differs from germline and may be a read error. The chain links TRBV7-9 to TRBJ1-1; D ambiguous. There are 12 residues in the CDR3. The germline V gene has CDR1 SEHNR and CDR2 FQNEAQ (reference sequence). Here the CDR3 DNA reads TGTTCCAGCAGCCCGAGGAACACTGAAGCTTTCTTT. Protein product: CSSSPRNTEAFF.

The CDR3 here is CASSYGDSFFYNEQFF. In DNA, the CDR3 is TGTGCCAGCAGTTATGGCGACAGTTTCTTCTACAATGAGCAGTTCTTC. This rearrangement joins TRBV2 to TRBJ2-1; D may be TRBD1 (5 bases). Germline CDR1 and CDR2: SNHLY and FYNNEI. V was shortened by 5 bases and J by 3 bases, with 17 bases between the two germline ends. The CDR3 consists of 16 residues. The entire variable domain, with the rest obtained from reference TRBV2 and TRBJ2-1, is as follows: EPEVTQTPSHQVTQMGQEVILRCVPISNHLYFYWYRQILGQKVEFLVSFYNNEISEKSEIFDDQFSVERPDGSNFTLKIRSTKLEDSAMYFCASSYGDSFFYNEQFFGPGTRLTVL.

V and J are TRBV6-6 and TRBJ2-2; TRBD1 agrees at 10 bases. Germline V lookup: CDR1 MNHNY, CDR2 SVGAGI (reference sequence). CDR3 length equals 15 residues. The V segment lost 5 bases and the J segment 4 bases; nucleotides outside the gene matches: 4. The CDR3 nucleotides read TGTGCCAGCAGTCCGGGACAGGGGACCACCGGGGAGCTGTTTTTT. Its translation: CASSPGQGTTGELFF.

This chain uses TRBV6-5 with TRBJ2-2, with a possible D match to TRBD1 (5 bases). V gave up 5 bases and J gave up 6 bases, with 13 bases separating them. This CDR3 is 14 amino acids long. Per the germline V gene, CDR1 is MNHEY and CDR2 is SVGAGI. DNA of the CDR3: TGTGCCAGCAGTGGACAACCCGAGGCCGGGGAGCTGTTTTTT. It yields the protein CASSGQPEAGELFF.

DNA for the CDR3: TGTGCCAGCAGTTACTTCGGGGGTGCAGATACGCAGTATTTT. This sequence encodes CASSYFGGADTQYF. V gene TRBV6-5 combines with J gene TRBJ2-3; TRBD2 is a possible D gene (6 bases). Looked up from germline, CDR1 is MNHEY and CDR2 is SVGAGI. CDR3 length: 14 residues. The germline V and J ends were trimmed by 1 base and 4 bases, with 9 bases remaining between them.

This clone was observed once. The chain is built from TRBV27 and TRBJ1-4; 7 bases align to TRBD1. In germline, CDR1 is MNHEY, CDR2 SMNVEV (reference sequence). This CDR3 has 17 residues. The V and J ends lost 3 bases and 2 bases, in that order; junction bases with no gene match: 9. DNA of the CDR3: TGTGCCAGCAGTTTTCTCGCACCCAGGGGGACTAATGAAAAACTGTTTTTT. Translated: CASSFLAPRGTNEKLFF.

The V and J genes are TRBV6-1 and TRBJ2-1; D is possibly TRBD1 (6 bases). Germline V gives CDR1 MNHNS, CDR2 SASEGT. V lost 3 bases, J lost 1 base, and 7 bases lay in between. The length of the CDR3 is 14 residues. The CDR3 coding sequence is TGTGCCAGCAGTGACCAGGGGTCCTACAATGAGCAGTTCTTC. This encodes CASSDQGSYNEQFF.

This rearrangement joins TRBV11-2 to TRBJ1-3; unclear D gene. The CDR3 has 12 amino acids. The germline V gene encodes CDR1 SGHAT and CDR2 FQNNGV. Trimming removed 2 bases from V and 3 bases from J, with 2 bases in between. CDR3 in DNA: TGTGCCAGCAGCTTATATGGAAACACCATATATTTT. It specifies CASSLYGNTIYF.

The chain employs TRBV28 and TRBJ1-2; 12 nucleotides agree with TRBD1. The CDR3 runs 17 residues. The germline V gene has CDR1 MDHEN and CDR2 SYDVKM. Trimming took 6 bases from V and 4 from J; bases not matched to a gene: 12. The DNA of the CDR3 is TGTGCCAGCAGAACCCCCCCCGGGACAGGGGGCAGCTATGGCTACACCTTC. This sequence encodes CASRTPPGTGGSYGYTF.

The chain recombines TRBV7-9 with TRBJ2-7; D unresolved. The CDR3 runs 12 residues. Trimming took off 5 bases at V and 4 bases at J, with 9 bases between the two ends. The V gene's germline CDR1 is SEHNR and CDR2 FQNEAQ (reference sequence). The CDR3 DNA sequence: TGTGCCAGCAGCCCAACGGGTTACGAGCAGTACTTC. Protein product: CASSPTGYEQYF.

The chain joins TRBV5-1 to TRBJ1-2, with D perhaps TRBD1 (5 bases). V lost 0 bases and J 3 bases, leaving 12 bases between the germline ends. The CDR3 spans 15 residues. Germline lookup yields CDR1 SGHRS and CDR2 YFSETQ. The DNA of the CDR3 is TGCGCCAGCAGCTTGGTGCAGGGTATGGACTATGGCTACACCTTC. As protein: CASSLVQGMDYGYTF.

As DNA, the CDR3 is TGTGCCAGCAGCTTGACTCCGGTTTACGGGGCCAACGTCCTGACTTTC. Protein: CASSLTPVYGANVLTF. V is TRBV5-6 and J is TRBJ2-6; D remains unclear. V was trimmed by 1 base and J by 4 bases, leaving 12 bases between them. The CDR3 loop spans 16 amino acids. CDR1 SGHDT and CDR2 YYEEEE come from the germline V gene.

V usage is TRBV5-1 and J usage is TRBJ1-1; D may be TRBD1 (5 bases). Per the germline V gene, CDR1 is SGHRS and CDR2 is YFSETQ. V lost 3 bases, J lost 1 base, and 13 bases lay in between. This CDR3 comprises 15 residues. The chain's CDR3 is CASSSTGGSNTEAFF. The CDR3 nucleotides read TGCGCCAGCAGCTCCACCGGGGGGTCGAACACTGAAGCTTTCTTT.

Comments on this clone: Other DNA sequences in the sample encode the same CDR3. CDR3 bases: TGCGCCAGCAGTGGGGGGGAATATGAGCAGTACTTC. The encoded protein is CASSGGEYEQYF. V gene TRBV5-1 combines with J gene TRBJ2-7; TRBD2 matches at 7 bases. V was pared by 5 bases and J by 7 bases, with 6 bases of the junction left unmatched. There are 12 residues in the CDR3. Germline loops: CDR1 SGHRS, CDR2 YFSETQ.

The chain uses TRBV5-5 and TRBJ2-5; no definite D call. Trimming took 0 bases from V and 2 from J, leaving 5 bases between them. This CDR3 region has 13 residues. CDR1 SGHKS and CDR2 YYEKEE come from the germline V gene (reference sequence). The CDR3 nucleotides are TGTGCCAGCAGCTTGGCCAGTCAAGAGACCCAGTACTTC. Its protein product is CASSLASQETQYF.